This TCR beta chain was found in a study of cytomegalovirus exposure and HLA in healthy donors. For the study at large: Most donors, around 81% of over 350 genotyped, fell in the Caucasian-associated ancestry cluster. Broader study findings: CMV serostatus was the sole immune exposure information available. In a later analysis, TCR beta V- and J-gene trimming showed a link to a missense DCLRE1C variant. Rare TCR sequences dominated, though some public TCRs recurred in many donors.

Comment on this clone: Its target is unknown.

PCR was performed using 60 Vbeta and 13 Jbeta primers. TCRdb's table, derived via immunoSEQ multiplex PCR, lists solely in-frame clones and lacks some. The table has 180,000 or so clones, about 79% seen once. The CDR3 runs to 14 residues. V was clipped by 9 bases and J by 3 bases; unmatched bases: 5. Germline CDR1 is MDHEN and CDR2 is SYDVKM. The sequence was obtained from a man aged 18-30 years in good health and CMV-seronegative. The V gene is TRBV28, the J gene TRBJ1-5, with 10 bases identical to TRBD1. The specimen sequenced was PBMCs. The CDR3 spells CASTDRGDNQPQHF. CDR3 DNA: TGTGCCAGTACGGACAGGGGGGACAATCAGCCCCAGCATTTT.